The 5 T cell receptor beta chains below all came from one sample that was sequenced in a study of pediatric ulcerative colitis. TCRdb keeps only in-frame clones here, not all; method: immunoSEQ multiplex PCR. The sample includes about 40,000 clones, roughly four fifths of them seen just once. Rectal tissue came from one to two pinch biopsies taken at colonoscopy. The sample was gut tissue. The origin of the receptors is a boy between 5 and 17 years old with severe ulcerative colitis.

The chain is built from TRBV7-9 and TRBJ1-2, with TRBD1 as a possible D gene (6 bases). Trimming removed 1 base at V and 6 bases at J, with 9 bases between. From germline, CDR1 is SEHNR and CDR2 FQNEAQ (reference sequence). The CDR3 consists of 13 residues. The CDR3 region has the DNA TGTGCCAGCAGCTTAGAGTACAGGGATGGCTACACCTTC. It yields the protein CASSLEYRDGYTF.

V usage is TRBV6-6 and J usage is TRBJ1-1, with D unclear. CDR1 and CDR2 from the germline V gene are MNHNY and SVGAGI (reference sequence). This CDR3 comprises 14 residues. V lost 7 bases and J lost 2, with 14 bases in between. The CDR3 nucleotides are TGTGCCAGCACTCCACTACGGACTAACACTGAAGCTTTCTTT. Amino acids: CASTPLRTNTEAFF.

The V gene is TRBV5-4, the J gene TRBJ1-2, with D uncertain. V lost 4 bases and J lost 0, with 10 bases in between. Per germline, CDR1 SGHNT and CDR2 YYREEE (reference sequence). This CDR3 comprises 14 residues. The CDR3 reads CASSPNPTNYGYTF. As DNA, the CDR3 is TGTGCCAGCAGCCCGAATCCGACTAACTATGGCTACACCTTC.

V gene TRBV7-9 combines with J gene TRBJ1-2, with TRBD1 matching 10 bases. Germline-derived CDR1 and CDR2 are SEHNR and FQNEAQ (reference sequence). V trimming: 11 bases; J trimming: 4 bases; junction bases outside the gene matches: 10. The CDR3 has 14 amino acids. The CDR3 loop reads CAGGTGVGVYGYTF. The CDR3, as DNA: TGTGCCGGAGGGACAGGGGTAGGGGTCTATGGCTACACCTTC.

The rearrangement links TRBV6-1 to TRBJ2-7; D gene unclear. The length of the CDR3 is 12 residues. V lost 3 bases, J lost 5 bases, and 8 bases lay in between. Germline V lookup: CDR1 MNHNS, CDR2 SASEGT. CDR3 DNA sequence: TGTGCCAGCAGTGAGTGGAGCCACGAGCAGTACTTC. Translating it yields CASSEWSHEQYF.